These 13 T cell receptor beta chains share one sample of origin, sequenced in a study of patients and donors after allogeneic stem cell transplantation. One entry per CDR3 protein, called by TCRdb with MiXCR from the RT-PCR reads. The table has approximately 410,000 distinct CDR3 sequences, approximately 16% seen once. Sequencing was done on a sample of blood, either unsorted or a sorted T cell fraction (not recorded which). The origin of the receptors is a human donor who was either an allogeneic HSCT recipient or a stem cell or donor lymphocyte infusion donor (not recorded which). It is not recorded whose cells these are; they may come from a transplant donor.

V and J are TRBV6-6 and TRBJ1-2, with 8 bases lining up with TRBD1. With V trimmed by 4 bases and J by 7 bases, 5 bases remained unmatched. Germline lookup yields CDR1 MNHNY and CDR2 SVGAGI (reference sequence). This CDR3 comprises 13 residues. The CDR3 reads CASSSQGALGYTF. CDR3 nucleotides: TGTGCCAGCAGTTCCCAGGGGGCGCTTGGCTACACCTTC.

The V and J genes are TRBV9 and TRBJ2-7; D is unresolved. Trimming left V 0 bases short and J 2 bases short, with 12 bases between. Looked up from germline, CDR1 is SGDLS and CDR2 is YYNGEE. This CDR3 has 15 amino acids. CDR3 bases: TGTGCCAGCAGCGTAGGAGGCACCTCAGCCTACGAGCAGTACTTC. It specifies CASSVGGTSAYEQYF.

V and J are TRBV5-1 and TRBJ2-7; 7 nucleotides match TRBD1. There are 14 residues in the CDR3. Germline values: CDR1 SGHRS, CDR2 YFSETQ. Losses at the gene ends were 3 bases for V and 6 bases for J; bases not matched to a gene: 9. The CDR3 protein is CASSSATGSGEQYF. The CDR3, as DNA: TGCGCCAGCAGCTCCGCGACAGGGTCCGGCGAGCAGTACTTC. The variable domain in full, completed from reference TRBV5-1 and TRBJ2-7, reads KAGVTQTPRYLIKTRGQQVTLSCSPISGHRSVSWYQQTPGQGLQFLFEYFSETQRNKGNFPGRFSGRQFSNSRSEMNVSTLELGDSALYLCASSSATGSGEQYFGPGTRLTVT.

The V and J genes are TRBV12-3 or TRBV12-4 and TRBJ1-4; possibly TRBD1 for D (5 bases). The CDR3 loop spans 13 amino acids. V was cut by 4 bases and J by 6 bases, with 9 bases left in between. CDR3 coding DNA: TGTGCCAGCAGTTCAACACAGGATGAAAAACTGTTTTTT. Amino acid sequence: CASSSTQDEKLFF.

V and J are TRBV6-5 and TRBJ2-3; TRBD2 matches at 8 bases. In germline, CDR1 is MNHEY, CDR2 SVGAGI. CDR3 length: 16 residues. V shed 2 bases, J shed 4 bases, and the junction held 8 bases outside the gene matches. The CDR3 sequence: CASSYAGGRSADTQYF. CDR3 bases: TGTGCCAGCAGTTACGCGGGGGGTCGGAGTGCAGATACGCAGTATTTT.

The table lists this clonotype with many counts. The chain joins TRBV7-2 to TRBJ1-1; D gene uncertain. The CDR3 loop spans 11 amino acids. Germline V gene lookup returns CDR1 SGHTA and CDR2 FQGNSA. Trimming pared 5 bases from V and 10 bases from J, leaving 11 bases between. CDR3 region: CASSPGLGAFF. As DNA, the CDR3 is TGTGCCAGCAGCCCGGGCCTTGGAGCTTTCTTT.

This clonotype was seen a handful of times. This sequence joins TRBV4-1 and TRBJ2-3; 12 nucleotides align to TRBD2. The CDR3 runs 17 residues. CDR1 and CDR2 from the germline V gene are MGHRA and YSYEKL. With 1 base clipped from V and 0 bases from J, the junction kept 2 bases outside the gene matches. The CDR3 protein is CASSQVGLAGSTDTQYF. The CDR3 nucleotides are TGCGCCAGCAGCCAAGTTGGACTAGCGGGGAGCACAGATACGCAGTATTTT.

This clonotype was counted between two and nine times. The chain is built from TRBV15 and TRBJ1-6; D gene ambiguous. V was pared by 4 bases and J by 5 bases, with 15 bases between. The CDR3 sequence is 16 residues long. Germline V gene lookup returns CDR1 LNHNV and CDR2 YYDKDF (reference sequence). The DNA for the CDR3 is TGTGCCACCAGCACCGGCCCAGGATTGAATAATTCACCCCTCCACTTT. Translation: CATSTGPGLNNSPLHF.

This clonotype was detected once. The genes are TRBV24-1 and TRBJ1-1, with 7 positions matching TRBD1. V was clipped by 5 bases and J by 2 bases; unmatched bases: 4. Germline CDR1 reads KGHDR; CDR2 reads SFDVKD. The CDR3 loop spans 14 amino acids. The CDR3 region has the DNA TGTGCCACCAGTGCGACAGGGCACAACACTGAAGCTTTCTTT. Translating it yields CATSATGHNTEAFF.

This clonotype was seen a handful of times. The chain carries TRBV5-5 and TRBJ2-2; 10 positions match TRBD2. CDR1 and CDR2 (germline): SGHKS, YYEKEE (reference sequence). This CDR3 has 16 amino acids. V shed 4 bases and J 7 bases; nucleotides not matched to a gene: 10. CDR3 amino acids: CASSLGLAGELGELFF. The CDR3 DNA is TGTGCCAGCAGCCTCGGGCTAGCGGGAGAGCTCGGGGAGCTGTTTTTT.

This clonotype was detected ten times or more. This chain uses TRBV12-3 or TRBV12-4 with TRBJ1-2, with 7 bases identical to TRBD1. The length of the CDR3 is 16 residues. V was pared by 5 bases and J by 1 base, with 10 bases of the junction left unmatched. The DNA for the CDR3 is TGTGCCAGCAGTCGACAGGGAGGCCCCCTTAACTATGGCTACACCTTC. It is translated as CASSRQGGPLNYGYTF.

The J gene is TRBJ2-7, the V gene TRBV6-5, with 11 bases matching TRBD2. Germline V CDR1 and CDR2: MNHEY, SVGAGI. The CDR3 is 16 amino acids. V was clipped by 2 bases and J by 3 bases; unmatched bases: 6. CDR3 nucleotides: TGTGCCAGCAGTTACGTCCCTAGCGGGGGGCTCTACGAGCAGTACTTC. Residues: CASSYVPSGGLYEQYF.

This rearrangement joins TRBV5-6 to TRBJ1-2; D is ambiguous. The CDR3 loop spans 12 amino acids. Germline-derived CDR1 and CDR2 are SGHDT and YYEEEE. The V end lost 4 bases, the J end lost 4 bases, and 8 bases lay between the germline ends. As DNA, the CDR3 is TGTGCCAGCAGCACAGAATTCTATGGCTACACCTTC. Translated, it gives CASSTEFYGYTF.